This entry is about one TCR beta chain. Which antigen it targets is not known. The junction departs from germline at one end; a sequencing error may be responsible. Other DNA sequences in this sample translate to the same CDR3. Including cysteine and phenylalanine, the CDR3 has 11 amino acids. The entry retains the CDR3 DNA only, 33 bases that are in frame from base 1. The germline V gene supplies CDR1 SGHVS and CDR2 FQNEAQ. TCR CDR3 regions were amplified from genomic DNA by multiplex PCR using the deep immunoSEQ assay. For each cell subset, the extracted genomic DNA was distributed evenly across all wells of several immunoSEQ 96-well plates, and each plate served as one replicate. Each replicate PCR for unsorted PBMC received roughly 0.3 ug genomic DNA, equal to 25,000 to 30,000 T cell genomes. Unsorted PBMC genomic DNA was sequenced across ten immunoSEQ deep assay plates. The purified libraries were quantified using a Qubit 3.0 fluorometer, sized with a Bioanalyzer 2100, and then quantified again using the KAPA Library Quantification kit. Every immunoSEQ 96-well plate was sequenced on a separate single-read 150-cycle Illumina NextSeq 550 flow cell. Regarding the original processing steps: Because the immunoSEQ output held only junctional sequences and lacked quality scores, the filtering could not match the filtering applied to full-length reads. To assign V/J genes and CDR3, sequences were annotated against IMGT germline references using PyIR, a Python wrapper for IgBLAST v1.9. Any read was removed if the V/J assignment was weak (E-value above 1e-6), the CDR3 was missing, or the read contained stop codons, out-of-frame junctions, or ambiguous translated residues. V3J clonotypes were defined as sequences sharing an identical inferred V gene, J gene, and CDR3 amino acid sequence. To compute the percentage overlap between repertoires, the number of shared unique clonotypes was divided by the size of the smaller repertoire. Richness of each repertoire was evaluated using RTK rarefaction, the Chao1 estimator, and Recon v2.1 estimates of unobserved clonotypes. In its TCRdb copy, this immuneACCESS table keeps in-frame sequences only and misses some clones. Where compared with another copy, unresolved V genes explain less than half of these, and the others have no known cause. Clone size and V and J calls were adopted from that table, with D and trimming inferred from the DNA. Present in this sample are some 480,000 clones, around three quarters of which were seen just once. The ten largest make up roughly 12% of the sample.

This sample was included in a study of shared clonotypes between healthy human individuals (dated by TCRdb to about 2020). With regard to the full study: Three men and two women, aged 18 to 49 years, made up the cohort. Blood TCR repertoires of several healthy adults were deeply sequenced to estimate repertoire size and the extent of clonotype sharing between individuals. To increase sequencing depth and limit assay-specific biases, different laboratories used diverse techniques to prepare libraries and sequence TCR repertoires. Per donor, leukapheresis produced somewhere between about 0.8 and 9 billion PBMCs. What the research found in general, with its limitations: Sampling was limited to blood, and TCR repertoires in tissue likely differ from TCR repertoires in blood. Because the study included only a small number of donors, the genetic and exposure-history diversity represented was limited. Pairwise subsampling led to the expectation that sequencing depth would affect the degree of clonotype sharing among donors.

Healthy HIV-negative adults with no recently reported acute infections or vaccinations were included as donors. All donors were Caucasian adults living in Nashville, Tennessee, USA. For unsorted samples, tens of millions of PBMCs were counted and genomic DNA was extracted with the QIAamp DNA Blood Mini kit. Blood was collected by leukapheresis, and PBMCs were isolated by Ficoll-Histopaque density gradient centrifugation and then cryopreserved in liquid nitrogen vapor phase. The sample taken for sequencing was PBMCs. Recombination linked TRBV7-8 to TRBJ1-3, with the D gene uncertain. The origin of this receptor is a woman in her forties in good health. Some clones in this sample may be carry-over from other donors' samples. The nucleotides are TGTGCCAGCCGCACTGGAAACACCATATACTTT. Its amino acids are CASRTGNTIYF.